These T cell receptor beta chains were read from a single sample in a study of shared clonotypes between healthy human individuals. The data were produced by immunoSEQ multiplex PCR, yet TCRdb's version contains in-frame clones alone and is incomplete. The top ten clones hold around 0.4% of a sample with 2 million to 2.5 million clones, over 85% of them seen once. Sequenced sample: naive CD4+ T cells from PBMCs. These receptors all stem from a man in his late teens or twenties in good health. Some clones in this sample may be carry-over from other donors' samples. Each CDR3 is given with its conserved first and last residue. D genes are given only for firm matches. Clone size is stated in some rows and not others, as once, few, many or a class when expanded.

>TRBV28|.|TRBJ2-7|TRBD2
CASIETSGRPWQYF
TGTGCCAGCATCGAAACTAGCGGGAGGCCTTGGCAGTACTTC
>TRBV28|.|TRBJ2-7|TRBD2
CASSGLAGAYEQYF
TGTGCCAGCAGCGGACTAGCGGGCGCCTACGAGCAGTACTTC
>TRBV18|.|TRBJ2-3|TRBD2
CASSPGTSGRRTDTQYF
TGTGCCAGCTCACCGGGGACTAGCGGGAGAAGGACAGATACGCAGTATTTT
>TRBV7-2|.|TRBJ1-1|TRBD1
CASSLSYRGGNTEAFF
TGTGCCAGCAGCTTGAGTTACAGGGGCGGGAACACTGAAGCTTTCTTT
>TRBV18|.|TRBJ2-1|TRBD2
CASSLLVAGGPRNEQFF
TGTGCCAGCTCACTGTTGGTTGCGGGAGGGCCCCGGAATGAGCAGTTCTTC
>TRBV27|.|TRBJ1-6|.
CASSPIGRDNSPLHF
TGTGCCAGCAGTCCGATAGGCCGTGATAATTCACCCCTCCACTTT
>TRBV27|.|TRBJ2-3|TRBD1
CASSFGTGEEDTQYF
TGTGCCAGCAGTTTTGGGACAGGGGAGGAAGATACGCAGTATTTT
>TRBV19|once|TRBJ1-2|.
CASSTRRGSYGYTF
TGTGCCAGTAGTACCCGCCGGGGCTCCTATGGCTACACCTTC
>TRBV29-1|.|TRBJ2-4|.
CSVGGRAKNIQYF
TGCAGCGTTGGCGGAAGAGCCAAAAACATTCAGTACTTC
>TRBV28|once|TRBJ1-6|.
CASRVTSPIRALHF
TGTGCCAGCCGGGTCACCTCCCCAATTCGGGCCCTCCACTTT
>TRBV7-3|.|TRBJ2-1|TRBD2
CASSLNDAGTSGRARDNEQFF
TGTGCCAGCAGCTTAAACGACGCGGGGACTAGCGGGAGGGCGAGGGACAATGAGCAGTTCTTC
>TRBV5-4|.|TRBJ2-1|.
CASSFRTPLQGKGQFF
TGTGCCAGCAGCTTCCGAACTCCACTTCAGGGGAAGGGGCAGTTCTTC
>TRBV5-4|once|TRBJ2-1|TRBD2
CASSLGGRSENEQFF
TGTGCCAGCAGCTTGGGCGGGAGGTCGGAAAATGAGCAGTTCTTC
>TRBV7-6|.|TRBJ2-7|TRBD2
CASSVGASGTLGAYEQYF
TGTGCCAGCAGTGTTGGGGCTAGCGGAACATTGGGGGCCTACGAGCAGTACTTC
>TRBV2|.|TRBJ1-4|TRBD1
CATSSGQGGFKLFF
TGTGCCACGAGTTCGGGACAGGGAGGCTTCAAACTGTTTTTT
>TRBV6-6|.|TRBJ2-7|.
CASSSLERLGRDEQYF
TGTGCCAGCAGTTCTCTGGAGAGGTTAGGACGGGACGAGCAGTACTTC
>TRBV6-1|.|TRBJ2-7|TRBD1
CASTTKGTGTTEQYF
TGTGCCAGCACCACCAAAGGGACAGGGACCACCGAGCAGTACTTC
>TRBV6-5|.|TRBJ1-2|TRBD1
CASTEGAGRNYGYTF
TGTGCCAGCACCGAGGGGGCAGGTAGAAACTATGGCTACACCTTC
>TRBV2|.|TRBJ2-3|TRBD1
CASSDERVRTGHTDTQYF
TGTGCCAGCAGTGATGAGCGAGTCAGGACAGGGCACACAGATACGCAGTATTTT
>TRBV9|.|TRBJ2-7|TRBD2
CASSGGTSVHEQYF
TGTGCCAGCAGCGGAGGGACTAGCGTTCACGAGCAGTACTTC
>TRBV18|once|TRBJ2-1|.
CASSPLSGISYNEQFF
TGTGCCAGCTCACCTCTTTCCGGGATTTCCTACAATGAGCAGTTCTTC
>TRBV2|.|TRBJ2-7|.
CASRVEGGPYEQYF
TGTGCCAGCAGGGTGGAGGGCGGACCCTACGAGCAGTACTTC